The 23 T cell receptor beta chains below all came from one sample that was sequenced in a study of somatic mutations in cytotoxic T cells in rheumatoid arthritis. Sequenced by immunoSEQ multiplex PCR; TCRdb stores in-frame clones only, minus some. Altogether 15,000 to 20,000 clones are present, less than 90% being singletons, with the ten largest covering approximately 9.3%. Sequenced: CD8+ T cells sorted from blood. Receptors were obtained from an adult with rheumatoid arthritis.

V is TRBV5-3 and J is TRBJ2-5; tentatively, D is TRBD1 or TRBD2 (5 bases each). TRBV5-3 is flagged as an ORF with uncertain function. The CDR3 loop spans 16 amino acids. V was pared by 4 bases and J by 3 bases, with 19 bases between. In DNA, the CDR3 is TGTGCCAGAAGCCCCTCCCGGGACCGGTCCAAAGAGACCCAGTACTTC. The encoded protein is CARSPSRDRSKETQYF.

This sequence joins TRBV4-1 and TRBJ2-7; the match to TRBD1 covers 10 bases. Germline V gene lookup returns CDR1 MGHRA and CDR2 YSYEKL. V was pared by 5 bases and J by 2 bases, with 3 bases of the junction left unmatched. The CDR3 runs 14 residues. As DNA, the CDR3 is TGCGCCAGCAGCTATGGACAGGGGGCCTACGAGCAGTACTTC. Translation gives CASSYGQGAYEQYF.

This clone was observed a handful of times. The chain combines TRBV27 with TRBJ2-2; TRBD2 matches 7 bases. Unmatched junction bases numbered 5, after V lost 3 bases and J lost 7 bases. The germline V gene has CDR1 MNHEY and CDR2 SMNVEV (reference sequence). The length of the CDR3 is 14 residues. In nucleotides, the CDR3 is TGTGCCAGCAGTTTGTCTAGCGGAGGCGGGGAGCTGTTTTTT. This sequence encodes CASSLSSGGGELFF.

V and J are TRBV28 and TRBJ1-5; possible D gene TRBD1, 6 bases. The CDR3 runs 15 residues. V was shortened by 6 bases and J by 3 bases, with 15 bases between the two germline ends. The germline CDR1 and CDR2 sequences are MDHEN and SYDVKM. CDR3: CASRELTGPNQPQHF. In DNA form, the CDR3 reads TGTGCCAGCAGGGAATTGACAGGACCCAATCAGCCCCAGCATTTT.

As regards this clone: Within the sample, other DNA sequences also encode this same CDR3. J is TRBJ2-7 and V is TRBV7-3; TRBD2 matches at 10 bases. The V gene end was trimmed by 5 bases and the J gene end by 4 bases; junction bases not matched to a gene: 11. This CDR3 is 16 amino acids long. Germline CDR1 reads SGHTA; CDR2 reads FQGTGA. Written as DNA, the CDR3 is TGTGCCAGCAGCCTATTCGTCGTTAGCGGGGGGTACGAGCAGTACTTC. It translates to CASSLFVVSGGYEQYF. The full variable domain, in which reference TRBV7-3 and TRBJ2-7 provide the parts outside the CDR3, is GAGVSQTPSNKVTEKGKYVELRCDPISGHTALYWYRQSLGQGPEFLIYFQGTGAADDSGLPNDRFFAVRPEGSVSTLKIQRTERGDSAVYLCASSLFVVSGGYEQYFGPGTRLTVT.

The table lists this clone with a few counts. The V call is TRBV11-2, the J call TRBJ2-7; weak D call: TRBD1 (6 bases). Between the trimmed V and J ends, which lost 3 bases and 2 bases, there was a span of 8 bases. Looked up from germline, CDR1 is SGHAT and CDR2 is FQNNGV. The CDR3 covers 13 residues. The CDR3 DNA reads TGTGCCAGCAGCTTGGGGACAACCTACGAGCAGTACTTC. Translation gives CASSLGTTYEQYF.

The chain links TRBV6-1 to TRBJ2-2, with D tentatively TRBD1 or TRBD2 (6 bases each). The length of the CDR3 is 15 residues. V lost 3 bases and J lost 7, with 15 bases in between. CDR1 and CDR2 (germline): MNHNS, SASEGT. The CDR3 bases are TGTGCCAGCAGTGAGCTCTCAGGGGAGGACGGGGAGCTGTTTTTT. Encoded protein: CASSELSGEDGELFF.

The rearrangement joins TRBV6-6 to TRBJ1-5; D not certain. Between the trimmed V and J ends, which lost 4 bases and 2 bases, there was a span of 9 bases. Germline CDR1 reads MNHNY; CDR2 reads SVGAGI (reference sequence). There are 14 residues in the CDR3. DNA of the CDR3: TGTGCCAGCAGTTCACGGGGAGGCAATCAGCCCCAGCATTTT. This translates into CASSSRGGNQPQHF.

The CDR3 loop reads CASSRNEGPHYSFF. CDR3 bases: TGTGCCAGTTCCAGGAACGAGGGGCCGCATTATTCTTTCTTT. This chain connects TRBV28 to TRBJ1-1; perhaps TRBD1 as D (5 bases). This CDR3 region has 14 residues. Germline V CDR1 and CDR2: MDHEN, SYDVKM. Trimming stripped 9 bases from V and 12 bases from J, with 26 bases between.

This chain links TRBV13 with TRBJ1-4; TRBD1 aligns across 12 bases. With 5 bases clipped from V and 5 bases from J, the junction kept 9 bases outside the gene matches. This CDR3 is built from 17 residues. From germline, CDR1 is PRHDT and CDR2 FYEKMQ (reference sequence). CDR3 in amino acids: CASSLGTGGYENEKLFF. The CDR3 DNA follows: TGTGCCAGCAGCCTCGGGACAGGGGGCTACGAAAATGAAAAACTGTTTTTT.

The V and J genes are TRBV7-3 and TRBJ2-3; maybe TRBD2 (7 bases). This CDR3 region has 15 residues. CDR1 SGHTA and CDR2 FQGTGA come from the germline V gene. The V and J ends lost 1 base and 6 bases respectively, with 14 bases between them. The CDR3 DNA is TGTGCCAGCAGCTTAATTGGGGGGGCCTCGGATACGCAGTATTTT. Its protein product is CASSLIGGASDTQYF.

The chain couples TRBV9 to TRBJ2-7; 8 bases match TRBD1. From germline, CDR1 is SGDLS and CDR2 YYNGEE. The CDR3 totals 14 residues. V was clipped by 3 bases and J by 2 bases; unmatched bases: 4. The CDR3 DNA reads as TGTGCCAGCAGCGCCCGGGACAGGACCTACGAGCAGTACTTC. It specifies CASSARDRTYEQYF.

The chain couples TRBV6-5 to TRBJ2-7, with 9 bases identical to TRBD1. V lost 6 bases, J lost 5 bases, and 5 bases stayed unmatched. The germline V gene has CDR1 MNHEY and CDR2 SVGAGI. This CDR3 contains 13 residues. CDR3: CASSPGQGHEQYF. CDR3 DNA sequence: TGTGCCAGCAGCCCGGGACAGGGCCACGAGCAGTACTTC.

The chain recombines TRBV28 with TRBJ2-4; possible D gene TRBD1, 6 bases. Trimming left V 2 bases short and J 8 bases short, with 10 bases between. Germline-derived CDR1 and CDR2 are MDHEN and SYDVKM. The CDR3 is made up of 13 amino acids. Here the CDR3 DNA reads TGTGCCAGCAGTTTAACAGGGTGGCACATTCAGTACTTC. This codes for CASSLTGWHIQYF.

The rearrangement joins TRBV5-4 to TRBJ2-3; D is ambiguous. The germline V gene has CDR1 SGHNT and CDR2 YYREEE (reference sequence). The CDR3 runs 13 residues. Trimming left V 4 bases short and J 2 bases short, with 8 bases between. CDR3 region: CASSPEVTDTQYF. The CDR3 DNA reads as TGTGCCAGCAGCCCCGAGGTCACAGATACGCAGTATTTT.

This chain links TRBV19 with TRBJ1-1; TRBD1 might be the D (5 bases). Trimming removed 1 base at V and 4 bases at J, with 10 bases between. The length of the CDR3 is 14 residues. CDR1 and CDR2 from the germline V gene are LNHDA and SQIVND (reference sequence). The CDR3 coding sequence is TGTGCCAGTAGTATAGGGGGCGTGGGCACTGAAGCTTTCTTT. Translating it yields CASSIGGVGTEAFF.

V gene TRBV28 combines with J gene TRBJ1-1, with a possible D match to TRBD1 (5 bases). Germline V gene lookup returns CDR1 MDHEN and CDR2 SYDVKM. The CDR3 runs 16 residues. With 3 bases removed from V and 4 bases from J, the gap between germline ends came to 18 bases. The CDR3 nucleotides are TGTGCCAGCAGTTTCGGGCCCCCGGGGGGTGGCACTGAAGCTTTCTTT. This encodes CASSFGPPGGGTEAFF.

CDR3 DNA: TGTGCCAGCAGCGTAGAAGGGGCCCAAGAGACCCAGTACTTC. It is translated as CASSVEGAQETQYF. The V and J genes are TRBV9 and TRBJ2-5; tentatively, D is TRBD1 (5 bases). V dropped 0 bases and J dropped 1 base, with 7 bases sitting between them. The CDR3 is 14 amino acids. Germline CDR1 and CDR2: SGDLS and YYNGEE.

The chain carries TRBV7-9 and TRBJ1-3, with 7 bases matching TRBD1. The CDR3 is made up of 12 amino acids. V trimming: 8 bases; J trimming: 2 bases; junction bases outside the gene matches: 0. Per the germline V gene, CDR1 is SEHNR and CDR2 is FQNEAQ (reference sequence). In nucleotides, the CDR3 is TGTGCCAGCCAGGGGGCTGGAAACACCATATATTTT. Translating gives CASQGAGNTIYF.

This chain joins TRBV11-2 and TRBJ2-2; D could derive from TRBD1 or TRBD2 (5 bases each). Germline lookup yields CDR1 SGHAT and CDR2 FQNNGV. The CDR3 extends over 16 amino acids. The V and J ends lost 1 base and 5 bases respectively, with 14 bases between them. The CDR3 reads CASSLGGGRRTGELFF. The CDR3, as DNA: TGTGCCAGCAGCTTAGGTGGGGGACGCCGTACCGGGGAGCTGTTTTTT.

The sample holds one count of this clone. This chain joins TRBV5-1 and TRBJ2-7; no clear D. In germline, CDR1 is SGHRS, CDR2 YFSETQ. V dropped 7 bases and J dropped 3 bases, with 14 bases sitting between them. This CDR3 region has 13 residues. The CDR3 region is CASSRAVDYEQYF. CDR3 nucleotide sequence: TGCGCCAGCTCCCGGGCCGTCGACTACGAGCAGTACTTC.

This rearrangement joins TRBV10-1 to TRBJ2-5, with 7 bases that match TRBD2. This CDR3 comprises 14 residues. V trimming: 8 bases; J trimming: 7 bases; junction bases outside the gene matches: 13. CDR1 and CDR2 (germline): WNHNN, SYGVQD (reference sequence). CDR3 protein: CASHKGRIAGTQYF. CDR3 DNA: TGCGCCAGCCATAAGGGAAGGATAGCGGGGACCCAGTACTTC.

The V call is TRBV11-2, the J call TRBJ1-3, with TRBD1 as a possible D gene (5 bases). Germline-derived CDR1 and CDR2 are SGHAT and FQNNGV. V gave up 4 bases and J gave up 4 bases, with 8 bases separating them. The CDR3 spans 13 residues. For the CDR3, the DNA is TGTGCCAGCAGCTCCTCAGGGGGAAACACCATATATTTT. Protein: CASSSSGGNTIYF.